These T cell receptor beta chains were read from a single sample in a study of response to subunit inactivated influenza vaccine. TCRdb reprocessed the RT-PCR reads via MiXCR and lists one record per CDR3 protein. Among around 490,000 distinct CDR3 sequences listed, around 8% were seen once. Sequenced material: PBMCs from blood, taken about 23 months after vaccination. These receptor sequences come from a man aged 45 to 75 who received an inactivated influenza vaccine. CDR3s include the opening cysteine and the closing phenylalanine or tryptophan.

CDR3,J,length,V
CASSLEASGGALNEQFF,TRBJ2-1,17,TRBV5-1
CSARRLAGASYEQYF,TRBJ2-7,15,TRBV20-1
CASSRTSGGNTGELFF,TRBJ2-2,16,TRBV3-1
CASSSTPDSQPQHF,TRBJ1-5,14,TRBV12-3/TRBV12-4
CSARDLSGRADEQYF,TRBJ2-7,15,TRBV20-1
CASSRTFGETQYF,TRBJ2-5,13,TRBV27
CASRVLRIQDPSGANVLTF,TRBJ2-6,19,TRBV6-1
CASSARLAGGSDTQYF,TRBJ2-3,16,TRBV7-2
CASSLTGGYGYTF,TRBJ1-2,13,TRBV7-9
CSAGQGKTQYF,TRBJ2-5,11,TRBV20-1
CASSESGRGRKAFF,TRBJ1-1,14,TRBV2
CSARERGALGNEKLFF,TRBJ1-4,16,TRBV20-1
CASSFRRDLPYEQYF,TRBJ2-7,15,TRBV28
CASSWDSIGEQYF,TRBJ2-7,13,TRBV7-2
CASSLNPSEKLFF,TRBJ1-4,13,TRBV12-3/TRBV12-4
CASSQGLLGTSGEQFF,TRBJ2-1,16,TRBV4-1
CASSLRQASTDTQYF,TRBJ2-3,15,TRBV27
CSARDQGNTGELFF,TRBJ2-2,14,TRBV20-1
CSAQRQGKSTEAFF,TRBJ1-1,14,TRBV20-1
CSVEDKPPSETQYF,TRBJ2-5,14,TRBV29-1